The clone carrying this TCR beta chain was counted at least ten times. Germline-derived CDR1 and CDR2 are SGHRS and YFSETQ. The ends were cut back, 7 bases at V and 7 bases at J, with 21 bases in the middle. This CDR3 is built from 15 residues. TCRdb re-derived calls from the 5' RACE reads in MiXCR, one entry per CDR3 protein. Of roughly 220,000 distinct CDR3 sequences listed, 9.5% are singletons. The data are from a study of T-cell memory formation after mild COVID-19. The TCR was taken from a man aged 18 to 29 who had mild COVID-19 (a few samples of this study predate the infection). Cell type and time point are not known. The J gene is TRBJ2-1, the V gene TRBV5-1; perhaps D is TRBD1 or TRBD2 (5 bases each). The sequencing input was PBMCs or a T cell subset sorted from them (not recorded which). The CDR3 here is CASVAPGPGKNEQFF. CDR3 DNA sequence: TGCGCCAGCGTCGCTCCGGGGCCCGGGAAGAATGAGCAGTTCTTC.